Each of the 17 T cell receptor beta chains below was sequenced from the same sample in a study of blood T cell repertoires in COVID-19. Profiled with immunoSEQ multiplex PCR; TCRdb holds only in-frame clones, not every one. The repertoire has about 180,000 clones, 80% to 85% of them found once; the top ten carry 7%. Sequenced input: peripheral blood. The origin of the receptors is a woman in her thirties or forties with COVID-19, enrolled during active disease.

The chain combines TRBV6-5 with TRBJ1-2; 9 bases align to TRBD1. The CDR3 sequence is 15 residues long. V was clipped by 10 bases and J by 5 bases; unmatched bases: 14. Germline lookup yields CDR1 MNHEY and CDR2 SVGAGI. The CDR3 DNA is TGTGCCACCTCAGCCCCGGACAGGGGTACTTATGGCTACACCTTC. It specifies CATSAPDRGTYGYTF.

The gene calls are TRBV27 and TRBJ2-2; 7 nucleotides line up with TRBD2. After removal of 10 bases from V and 1 base from J, the junction contained 12 bases not matched to a gene. Germline CDR1 is MNHEY and CDR2 is SMNVEV (reference sequence). This CDR3 comprises 16 residues. The DNA of the CDR3 is TGTGCCACCACCCGGATCCAGCGGGGGAACACCGGGGAGCTGTTTTTT. As protein: CATTRIQRGNTGELFF.

This clone has more than one count but fewer than ten. The genes are TRBV4-1 and TRBJ2-1; 13 bases fit TRBD2. The CDR3 has 15 amino acids. The germline V gene has CDR1 MGHRA and CDR2 YSYEKL. Losses at the gene ends were 9 bases for V and 1 base for J; bases not matched to a gene: 3. CDR3 nucleotides: TGCGCCAGTAGGACTAGCGGGGGTTCCTACAATGAGCAGTTCTTC. Translating gives CASRTSGGSYNEQFF.

The chain is built from TRBV7-8 and TRBJ1-5; 8 bases match TRBD1. Trimming cost V 6 bases and J 7 bases; bases outside gene matches: 8. From germline, CDR1 is SGHVS and CDR2 FQNEAQ. The CDR3 consists of 14 residues. CDR3 in amino acids: CASRPRGREQPQHF. CDR3 DNA sequence: TGTGCCAGCAGGCCCAGGGGGCGGGAGCAGCCCCAGCATTTT.

CDR3: CASSLTAPSYGYTF. The CDR3 nucleotides are TGTGCCAGCAGCTTAACTGCCCCGAGCTATGGCTACACCTTC. The chain carries TRBV7-8 and TRBJ1-2, with D uncertain. The CDR3 extends over 14 amino acids. Trimming took 2 bases from V and 4 from J, leaving 11 bases between them. Per the germline V gene, CDR1 is SGHVS and CDR2 is FQNEAQ.

This clone appeared a few times. This chain uses TRBV2 with TRBJ1-5; D is perhaps TRBD1 (5 bases). Trimming removed 6 bases from V and 0 bases from J, with 15 bases in between. Germline V lookup: CDR1 SNHLY, CDR2 FYNNEI. The CDR3 runs to 16 residues. CDR3 region: CASRVDLTDSNQPQHF. CDR3 DNA sequence: TGTGCCAGCAGAGTCGACCTGACAGATAGCAATCAGCCCCAGCATTTT.

The chain has TRBV11-2 and TRBJ2-7; 7 bases are a match to TRBD2. Germline trimming cut 3 bases from V and 5 bases from J; bases unmatched to any gene: 7. The CDR3 is 14 residues long. Germline V gene lookup returns CDR1 SGHAT and CDR2 FQNNGV. The chain's CDR3 is CASSFPGGDHEQYF. CDR3 nucleotide sequence: TGTGCCAGCAGCTTCCCGGGGGGAGACCACGAGCAGTACTTC.

The V gene is TRBV27, the J gene TRBJ1-2; weak D call: TRBD1 (6 bases). V was pared by 6 bases and J by 4 bases, with 12 bases between. CDR3 length: 13 amino acids. Germline V gives CDR1 MNHEY, CDR2 SMNVEV (reference sequence). Here the CDR3 DNA reads TGTGCCAGCAGAACAGGGTTCGGCTATGGCTACACCTTC. This gives the protein CASRTGFGYGYTF.

The chain uses TRBV3-1 (or the pseudogene TRBV3-2) and TRBJ2-5; tentatively, D is TRBD1 (5 bases). Trimming took 2 bases from V and 3 from J, leaving 16 bases between them. Per the germline V gene, CDR1 is LGHDT and CDR2 is YNNKEL (reference sequence). The length of the CDR3 is 16 residues. CDR3 region: CASSQLTTATEETQYF. The CDR3 coding sequence is TGTGCCAGCAGCCAACTAACAACAGCGACAGAAGAGACCCAGTACTTC.

The V call is TRBV24-1, the J call TRBJ2-1, with D perhaps matching TRBD2 (6 bases). Germline V gene lookup returns CDR1 KGHDR and CDR2 SFDVKD. The CDR3 is 17 residues long. V shed 3 bases and J shed 0 bases, with 14 bases lying between them. The CDR3 reads CATSDPGRGSSYNEQFF. CDR3 sequence (DNA): TGTGCCACCAGTGATCCGGGTCGGGGGAGCTCCTACAATGAGCAGTTCTTC.

The DNA of the CDR3 is TGTGCCAGCAGCTTAGATCGTAGGACATGGAATCAGCCCCAGCATTTT. Translated, it gives CASSLDRRTWNQPQHF. The genes are TRBV7-2 and TRBJ1-5; tentatively, D is TRBD1 (5 bases). In germline, CDR1 is SGHTA, CDR2 FQGNSA. Deletions cut 1 base from V and 4 bases from J, with 14 bases between. This CDR3 region has 16 residues.

The chain couples TRBV29-1 to TRBJ2-1, with D unclear. Germline CDR1 SQVTM, CDR2 ANQGSEA. The V end was cut by 5 bases, the J end by 5 bases, with 19 bases between. The CDR3 has 15 amino acids. CDR3 residues: CSVLTNGPRNNEQFF. In DNA form, the CDR3 reads TGCAGCGTTCTTACTAACGGCCCCCGGAACAATGAGCAGTTCTTC.

This chain connects TRBV11-3 to TRBJ1-2, with D possibly being TRBD1 (5 bases). The CDR3 has 13 amino acids. V was trimmed by 0 bases and J by 7 bases, leaving 9 bases between them. Germline lookup yields CDR1 SGHNT and CDR2 YENEEA. The CDR3 coding sequence is TGTGCCAGCAGCTTAGATTCAGGGTGTGGCTACACCTTC. Encoded protein: CASSLDSGCGYTF. The variable domain in full, with the rest retrieved from reference TRBV11-3 and TRBJ1-2, is EAGVVQSPRYKIIEKKQPVAFWCNPISGHNTLYWYLQNLGQGPELLIRYENEEAVDDSQLPKDRFSAERLKGVDSTLKIQPAELGDSAVYLCASSLDSGCGYTFGSGTRLTVV.

This chain joins TRBV6-5 and TRBJ1-3; D possibly corresponds to TRBD1 (6 bases). The CDR3 consists of 15 residues. Germline CDR1 is MNHEY and CDR2 is SVGAGI. The ends were cut back, 4 bases at V and 4 bases at J, with 14 bases in the middle. The chain's CDR3 is CASSSPTGFGNTIYF. The CDR3 DNA reads as TGTGCCAGCAGTTCCCCAACAGGGTTCGGAAACACCATATATTTT.

The rearrangement links TRBV7-9 to TRBJ2-7; TRBD1 matches at 7 bases. Per the germline V gene, CDR1 is SEHNR and CDR2 is FQNEAQ (reference sequence). Trimming removed 4 bases from V and 5 bases from J; junction bases left unmatched: 5. The CDR3 runs to 13 residues. CDR3 nucleotide sequence: TGTGCCAGCAGCTACAGGGGCGAGCACGAGCAGTACTTC. Its protein product is CASSYRGEHEQYF.

CDR3 coding DNA: TGTGCCAGCAGAACTGGGGGGGCGAATCAGCCCCAGCATTTT. This gives the protein CASRTGGANQPQHF. The rearrangement uses TRBV6-6 and TRBJ1-5, with a tentative D call TRBD1 (6 bases). This CDR3 has 14 residues. Germline V CDR1 and CDR2: MNHNY, SVGAGI (reference sequence). Trimming stripped 6 bases from V and 4 bases from J, with 13 bases between.

J is TRBJ2-5 and V is TRBV6-5, with no clear D. Per the germline V gene, CDR1 is MNHEY and CDR2 is SVGAGI. Between the trimmed V and J ends, which lost 3 bases and 2 bases, there was a span of 13 bases. The CDR3 runs to 15 residues. The CDR3 region is CASSYGQKWQETQYF. CDR3 DNA: TGTGCCAGCAGTTATGGGCAGAAGTGGCAAGAGACCCAGTACTTC.